This TCR beta chain was documented in a study of tumor-infiltrating lymphocytes in oesophageal squamous cell carcinoma. Germline loops: CDR1 MNHNY, CDR2 SVGAGI (reference sequence). The length of the CDR3 is 16 amino acids, counting both ends. Worth noting for this clonotype: The conserved closing phenylalanine or tryptophan is absent in this CDR3, likely reflecting a read error. The DNA is left out, because the CDR3 cannot be placed on it with certainty; the CDR3 is given as TCRdb lists it.

TCRdb passed the PCR reads through MiXCR, listing each CDR3 protein once. The sample comprises 15,000 to 20,000 distinct CDR3 sequences, approximately 39% of which are singletons, and around two fifths rests with the top ten. The chain links TRBV6-6 to TRBJ2-1; no DNA check was done on the table's D call, TRBD1. Sequenced input: esophageal tumor tissue. The source of this sequence is a male donor with esophageal squamous cell carcinoma. CDR3 protein: CASSYSKIPFEQYFGA.